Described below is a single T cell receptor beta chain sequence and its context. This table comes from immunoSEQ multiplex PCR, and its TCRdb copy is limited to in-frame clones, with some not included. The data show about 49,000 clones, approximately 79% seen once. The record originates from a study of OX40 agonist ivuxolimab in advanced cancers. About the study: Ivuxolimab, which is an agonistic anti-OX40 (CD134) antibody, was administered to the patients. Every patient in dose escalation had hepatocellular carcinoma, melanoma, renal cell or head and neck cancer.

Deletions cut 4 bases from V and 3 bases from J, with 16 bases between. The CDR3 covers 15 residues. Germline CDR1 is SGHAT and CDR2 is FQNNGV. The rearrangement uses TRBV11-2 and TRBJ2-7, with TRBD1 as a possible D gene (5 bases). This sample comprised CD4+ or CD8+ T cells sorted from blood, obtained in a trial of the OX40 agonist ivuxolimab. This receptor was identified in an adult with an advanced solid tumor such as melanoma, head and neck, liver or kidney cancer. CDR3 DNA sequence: TGTGCCAGCAGCTCCATAGCAGGGCTTAGCTACGAGCAGTACTTC. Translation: CASSSIAGLSYEQYF.